A single sample gave rise to the 24 T cell receptor beta chains below, sequenced in a study of neurological immune-mediated disorders. TCRdb re-called the 5' RACE reads through MiXCR, storing one row per CDR3 protein. The data show roughly 56,000 distinct CDR3 sequences, 10% to 12% seen once. The sample was PBMCs. These receptors all come from a man in his sixties in good health.

This clonotype was detected many times. The CDR3 protein is CSVGKLLNTEAFF. As DNA, the CDR3 is TGCAGCGTCGGCAAATTGCTGAACACTGAAGCTTTCTTT. V usage is TRBV29-1 and J usage is TRBJ1-1; D uncertain. This CDR3 comprises 13 residues. V was pared by 6 bases and J by 0 bases, with 11 bases between. Germline V gene sequence: CDR1 SQVTM, CDR2 ANQGSEA.

This clonotype showed up many times. V usage is TRBV7-9 and J usage is TRBJ2-1; possibly TRBD1 or TRBD2 for D (6 bases each). The CDR3 totals 15 residues. From germline, CDR1 is SEHNR and CDR2 FQNEAQ (reference sequence). V gave up 4 bases and J gave up 0 bases, with 10 bases separating them. The CDR3: CASSSGGHSYNEQFF. In nucleotides, the CDR3 is TGTGCCAGCAGCTCCGGGGGACACTCCTACAATGAGCAGTTCTTC.

The sample holds many counts of this clonotype. The chain carries TRBV7-2 and TRBJ2-1; 13 bases are a match to TRBD2. Unmatched junction bases numbered 12, after V lost 5 bases and J lost 5 bases. The CDR3 extends over 18 amino acids. CDR1 is SGHTA and CDR2 is FQGNSA in the germline V gene. CDR3 region: CASSPRKTSGGLNNEQFF. The CDR3 nucleotides read TGTGCCAGCAGCCCTAGGAAGACTAGCGGGGGGTTGAACAATGAGCAGTTCTTC.

Notes on this clonotype: A much bigger clone sits one base away, suggesting this may be a read error. The rearrangement uses TRBV30 and TRBJ2-2; D tentatively fits TRBD1 or TRBD2 (6 bases each). The CDR3 covers 14 residues. Germline V gene lookup returns CDR1 GTSNPN and CDR2 SVGIG (reference sequence). The CDR3 DNA reads as TGTGCCTGTAGTGAGGGGGGGAACACCGGGGAGCTGTTTTTT. Amino acids: CACSEGGNTGELFF.

Ten or more counts support this clonotype. The V gene is TRBV6-2 or TRBV6-3, the J gene TRBJ1-4, with D uncertain. The length of the CDR3 is 13 residues. In germline, CDR1 is MNHEY, CDR2 SVGEGT. V was clipped by 10 bases and J by 5 bases, with 14 bases between them. CDR3 coding DNA: TGTGCCACCTCACGGGATGGAAATGAAAAACTGTTTTTT. This gives the protein CATSRDGNEKLFF.

This clonotype has a count of ten or more. The chain links TRBV5-6 to TRBJ2-3; no definite D call. CDR1 is SGHDT, CDR2 YYEEEE, per germline. This CDR3 is built from 15 residues. Trimming removed 4 bases at V and 0 bases at J, with 12 bases between. The CDR3 DNA sequence: TGTGCCAGCAGCCTTGACACCTTCAGCACAGATACGCAGTATTTT. Translating gives CASSLDTFSTDTQYF. The complete variable domain, with remaining parts taken from reference TRBV5-6 and TRBJ2-3, reads DAGVTQSPTHLIKTRGQQVTLRCSPKSGHDTVSWYQQALGQGPQFIFQYYEEEERQRGNFPDRFSGHQFPNYSSELNVNALLLGDSALYLCASSLDTFSTDTQYFGPGTRLTVL.

This clonotype was seen at least ten times. CDR3 sequence: CASSPGQGWGYTF. The CDR3 region has the DNA TGTGCCAGCAGCCCCGGACAGGGGTGGGGCTACACCTTC. The V gene is TRBV3-1, the J gene TRBJ1-2, with TRBD1 identical over 9 bases. Unmatched junction bases numbered 5, after V lost 4 bases and J lost 8 bases. Germline CDR1 reads LGHDT; CDR2 reads YNNKEL (reference sequence). The CDR3 contains 13 residues.

The chain employs TRBV18 and TRBJ2-2; D call uncertain. The ends were cut back, 4 bases at V and 8 bases at J, with 8 bases in the middle. Germline CDR1 is KGHSH and CDR2 is LQKENI. CDR3 length equals 12 residues. CDR3 sequence: CASSLSLGELFF. The CDR3 DNA reads as TGTGCCAGCTCACTGTCTTTGGGGGAGCTGTTTTTT. Combining the CDR3 with reference TRBV18 and TRBJ2-2 gives the whole variable domain NAGVMQNPRHLVRRRGQEARLRCSPMKGHSHVYWYRQLPEEGLKFMVYLQKENIIDESGMPKERFSAEFPKEGPSILRIQQVVRGDSAAYFCASSLSLGELFFGEGSRLTVL.

The table lists this clonotype with many counts. This rearrangement joins TRBV12-3 or TRBV12-4 to TRBJ2-2; no clear D gene. The CDR3 is 12 residues long. With 2 bases removed from V and 7 bases from J, the gap between germline ends came to 5 bases. This chain's CDR3 is CASSLLHGELFF. The CDR3 nucleotides are TGTGCCAGCAGTTTACTACACGGGGAGCTGTTTTTT.

This clonotype showed up many times. The genes are TRBV9 and TRBJ1-1; a weak D match, TRBD1 (5 bases). The CDR3 consists of 13 residues. Germline CDR1 is SGDLS and CDR2 is YYNGEE. V lost 3 bases, J lost 5 bases, and 11 bases lay in between. This CDR3 reads CASSGGSGTEAFF. The CDR3 nucleotides read TGTGCCAGCAGCGGGGGCTCTGGGACTGAAGCTTTCTTT. The full variable domain, in which reference TRBV9 and TRBJ1-1 provide the parts outside the CDR3, is DSGVTQTPKHLITATGQRVTLRCSPRSGDLSVYWYQQSLDQGLQFLIQYYNGEERAKGNILERFSAQQFPDLHSELNLSSLELGDSALYFCASSGGSGTEAFFGQGTRLTVV.

This clonotype occurred many times. The CDR3 region is CASSFLAGTGANVLTF. The DNA for the CDR3 is TGCGCCAGCAGCTTTTTAGCAGGGACTGGGGCCAACGTCCTGACTTTC. The chain joins TRBV5-1 to TRBJ2-6; weak D call: TRBD1 (5 bases). The CDR3 spans 16 residues. From germline, CDR1 is SGHRS and CDR2 YFSETQ. V was shortened by 2 bases and J by 2 bases, with 11 bases between the two germline ends.

This clonotype appeared many times. This rearrangement joins TRBV29-1 to TRBJ2-2; TRBD1 matches at 8 bases. Germline V gene lookup returns CDR1 SQVTM and CDR2 ANQGSEA. The length of the CDR3 is 14 residues. V lost 6 bases to trimming and J lost 3 bases; unmatched junction nucleotides: 6. In DNA form, the CDR3 reads TGCAGCGTCCAGCAGGGGGCATACACCGGGGAGCTGTTTTTT. Its protein product is CSVQQGAYTGELFF.

This clonotype was observed many times. The chain is built from TRBV9 and TRBJ1-1; D is perhaps TRBD1 (5 bases). Germline-derived CDR1 and CDR2 are SGDLS and YYNGEE. V lost 3 bases to trimming and J lost 4 bases, with 19 bases between them. The CDR3 extends over 16 amino acids. CDR3 nucleotides: TGTGCCAGCAGCGGGGGGGAGGGTACATTCAGCACTGAAGCTTTCTTT. Protein: CASSGGEGTFSTEAFF.

Many counts were recorded for this clonotype. V usage is TRBV27 and J usage is TRBJ2-7, with D maybe TRBD2 (6 bases). The V end lost 5 bases, the J end lost 0 bases, and 11 bases lay between the germline ends. This CDR3 spans 14 amino acids. Germline assignment: CDR1 MNHEY and CDR2 SMNVEV (reference sequence). The CDR3 DNA is TGTGCCAGCAGTCAGACTAGAGTCTCCTACGAGCAGTACTTC. Protein sequence: CASSQTRVSYEQYF.

In its sample, this clonotype was seen many times. The V gene is TRBV12-3 or TRBV12-4, the J gene TRBJ1-1; 8 bases agree with TRBD1. V lost 6 bases to trimming and J lost 6 bases; unmatched junction nucleotides: 9. The CDR3 contains 14 residues. The CDR3 reads CASRTQGAIAEAFF. CDR3 sequence (DNA): TGTGCCAGCAGAACTCAGGGGGCTATAGCTGAAGCTTTCTTT.

A few counts support this clonotype. The gene calls are TRBV7-6 and TRBJ2-3; a possible D gene is TRBD2 (5 bases). V lost 5 bases to trimming and J lost 0 bases, with 12 bases between them. Germline V gene data show CDR1 as SGHVS and CDR2 as FNYEAQ. CDR3 length: 15 amino acids. In DNA, the CDR3 is TGTGCCAGCAGCCGCCAGTCGGGGAGCACAGATACGCAGTATTTT. It yields the protein CASSRQSGSTDTQYF.

This clonotype was seen many times. The V call is TRBV7-2, the J call TRBJ2-5, with 7 nucleotides matching TRBD2. Germline V gene lookup returns CDR1 SGHTA and CDR2 FQGNSA. V shed 4 bases, J shed 5 bases, and the junction held 7 bases outside the gene matches. CDR3 length: 14 residues. Here the CDR3 reads CASSWWGGGETQYF. CDR3 DNA: TGTGCCAGCAGCTGGTGGGGGGGAGGGGAGACCCAGTACTTC.

This clonotype was detected many times. The CDR3 here is CASSPSTGVEYGYTF. DNA of the CDR3: TGTGCCAGCAGCCCATCGACAGGAGTAGAGTATGGCTACACCTTC. The V call is TRBV9, the J call TRBJ1-2, with D tentatively TRBD1 (6 bases). Deletions cut 4 bases from V and 5 bases from J, with 18 bases between. Germline loops: CDR1 SGDLS, CDR2 YYNGEE. The CDR3 sequence is 15 residues long.

This clonotype showed up many times. The V call is TRBV29-1, the J call TRBJ2-7; TRBD1 matches at 7 bases. V trimming: 5 bases; J trimming: 7 bases; junction bases outside the gene matches: 11. CDR1 and CDR2 (germline): SQVTM, ANQGSEA. The CDR3 length is 13 residues. The CDR3 is CSVFQGTEGEQYF. In DNA, the CDR3 is TGCAGCGTTTTTCAGGGGACAGAAGGAGAGCAGTACTTC.

Worth noting for this clonotype: Its ends do not fully match the called genes, so a read error is possible. This chain joins TRBV5-8 and TRBJ1-2; the D is unclear. The CDR3 contains 15 residues. Germline values: CDR1 SGHTS, CDR2 YDEGEE. CDR3 region: CASRLSEGGDYGYTF. In nucleotides, the CDR3 is TGTGCAAGCAGGTTGTCTGAAGGAGGAGACTATGGCTACACCTTC.

This clonotype was seen ten or more times. The chain links TRBV5-1 to TRBJ2-6, with 7 positions matching TRBD1. This CDR3 spans 14 amino acids. The germline V gene encodes CDR1 SGHRS and CDR2 YFSETQ. V shed 7 bases and J 2 bases; nucleotides not matched to a gene: 3. The CDR3 is CASRQGAGANVLTF. Here the CDR3 DNA reads TGCGCCAGCCGGCAGGGGGCTGGGGCCAACGTCCTGACTTTC. Drawing the rest from reference TRBV5-1 and TRBJ2-6, the complete variable domain is KAGVTQTPRYLIKTRGQQVTLSCSPISGHRSVSWYQQTPGQGLQFLFEYFSETQRNKGNFPGRFSGRQFSNSRSEMNVSTLELGDSALYLCASRQGAGANVLTFGAGSRLTVL.

This clonotype was found many times. J is TRBJ2-5 and V is TRBV6-6, with 8 bases lining up with TRBD1. The germline CDR1 and CDR2 sequences are MNHNY and SVGAGI (reference sequence). CDR3 size: 14 residues. Germline trimming cut 5 bases from V and 3 bases from J; bases unmatched to any gene: 5. The CDR3 reads CASSTGQDKETQYF. In DNA, the CDR3 is TGTGCCAGCAGTACGGGACAGGACAAAGAGACCCAGTACTTC.

The genes are TRBV12-3 or TRBV12-4 and TRBJ2-3, with D possibly called TRBD1 or TRBD2 (6 bases each). This CDR3 is 15 amino acids long. Trimming removed 5 bases at V and 5 bases at J, with 17 bases between. CDR3 loop: CASSPQGLYKDTQYF. The CDR3 region has the DNA TGTGCCAGCAGTCCACAGGGACTGTACAAAGATACGCAGTATTTT.

This clonotype was counted at least ten times. The V call is TRBV6-5, the J call TRBJ2-2; D gene unclear. The CDR3 runs to 14 residues. CDR1 MNHEY and CDR2 SVGAGI come from the germline V gene. V was cut by 8 bases and J by 3 bases, with 13 bases left in between. In DNA form, the CDR3 reads TGTGCCAGCCAAACTACCTCCTACACCGGGGAGCTGTTTTTT. Its protein product is CASQTTSYTGELFF.